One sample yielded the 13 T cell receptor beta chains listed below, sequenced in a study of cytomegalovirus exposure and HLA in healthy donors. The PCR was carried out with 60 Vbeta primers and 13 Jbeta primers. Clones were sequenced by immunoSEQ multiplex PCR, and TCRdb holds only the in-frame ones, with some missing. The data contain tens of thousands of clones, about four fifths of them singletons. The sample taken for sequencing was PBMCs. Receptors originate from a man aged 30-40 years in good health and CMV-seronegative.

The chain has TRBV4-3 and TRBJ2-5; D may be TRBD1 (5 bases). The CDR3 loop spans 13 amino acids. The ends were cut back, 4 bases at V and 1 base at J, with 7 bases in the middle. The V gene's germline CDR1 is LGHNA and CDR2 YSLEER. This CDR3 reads CASSLDSQETQYF. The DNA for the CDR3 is TGCGCCAGCAGCCTTGACAGCCAAGAGACCCAGTACTTC.

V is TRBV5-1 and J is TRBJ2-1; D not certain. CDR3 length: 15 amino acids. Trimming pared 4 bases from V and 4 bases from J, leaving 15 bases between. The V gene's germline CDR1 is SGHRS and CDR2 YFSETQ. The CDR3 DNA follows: TGCGCCAGCAGCATCGTTGCGGAGCAATACAATGAGCAGTTCTTC. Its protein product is CASSIVAEQYNEQFF.

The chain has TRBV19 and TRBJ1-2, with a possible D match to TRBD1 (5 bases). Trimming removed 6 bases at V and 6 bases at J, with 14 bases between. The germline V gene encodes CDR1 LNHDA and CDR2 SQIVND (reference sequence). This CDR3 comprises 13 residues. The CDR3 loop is CASSHDRANGYTF. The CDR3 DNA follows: TGTGCCAGTAGCCACGACAGAGCTAATGGCTACACCTTC.

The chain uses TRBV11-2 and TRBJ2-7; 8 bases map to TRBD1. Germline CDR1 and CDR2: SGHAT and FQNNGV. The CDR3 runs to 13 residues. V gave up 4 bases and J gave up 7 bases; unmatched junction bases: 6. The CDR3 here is CASSYRGEREQYF. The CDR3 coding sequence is TGTGCCAGCAGCTACAGGGGGGAAAGGGAGCAGTACTTC. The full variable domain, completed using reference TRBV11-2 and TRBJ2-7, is EAGVAQSPRYKIIEKRQSVAFWCNPISGHATLYWYQQILGQGPKLLIQFQNNGVVDDSQLPKDRFSAERLKGVDSTLKIQPAKLEDSAVYLCASSYRGEREQYFGPGTRLTVT.

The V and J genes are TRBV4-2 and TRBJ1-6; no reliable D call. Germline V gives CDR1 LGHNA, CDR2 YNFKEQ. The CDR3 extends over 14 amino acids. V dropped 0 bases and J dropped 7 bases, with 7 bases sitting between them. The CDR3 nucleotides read TGTGCCAGCAGCCAAGAGAGTGAGAATTCACCCCTCCACTTT. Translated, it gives CASSQESENSPLHF.

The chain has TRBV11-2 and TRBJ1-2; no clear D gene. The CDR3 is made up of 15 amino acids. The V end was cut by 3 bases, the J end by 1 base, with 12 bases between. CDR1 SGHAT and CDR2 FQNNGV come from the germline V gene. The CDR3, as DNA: TGTGCCAGCAGCTTTGGGAGGGCCCTTAACTATGGCTACACCTTC. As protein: CASSFGRALNYGYTF.

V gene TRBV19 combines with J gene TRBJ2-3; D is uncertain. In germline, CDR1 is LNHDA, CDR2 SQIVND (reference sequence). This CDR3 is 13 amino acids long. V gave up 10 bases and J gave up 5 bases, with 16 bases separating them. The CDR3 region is CATSGGIRDTQYF. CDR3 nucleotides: TGTGCCACCTCAGGTGGAATTAGAGATACGCAGTATTTT.

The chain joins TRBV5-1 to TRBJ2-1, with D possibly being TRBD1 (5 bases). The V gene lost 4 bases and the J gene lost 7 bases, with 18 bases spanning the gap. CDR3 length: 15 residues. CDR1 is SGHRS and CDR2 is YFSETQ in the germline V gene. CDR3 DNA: TGCGCCAGCAGCCCTACAGTCTTACAGGCAAATGAGCAGTTCTTC. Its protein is CASSPTVLQANEQFF.

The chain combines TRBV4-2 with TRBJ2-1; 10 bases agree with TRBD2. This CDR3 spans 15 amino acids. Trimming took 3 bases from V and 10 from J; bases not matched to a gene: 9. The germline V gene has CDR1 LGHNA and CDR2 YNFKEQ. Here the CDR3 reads CASSHGSGGAREQFF. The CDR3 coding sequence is TGTGCCAGCAGCCATGGGAGCGGGGGGGCCCGGGAGCAGTTCTTC.

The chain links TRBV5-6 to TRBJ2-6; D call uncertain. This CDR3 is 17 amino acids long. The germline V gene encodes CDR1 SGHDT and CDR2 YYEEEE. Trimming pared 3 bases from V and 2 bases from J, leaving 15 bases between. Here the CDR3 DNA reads TGTGCCAGCAGCTACCTGACACTCAGCCCTGGGGCCAACGTCCTGACTTTC. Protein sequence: CASSYLTLSPGANVLTF.

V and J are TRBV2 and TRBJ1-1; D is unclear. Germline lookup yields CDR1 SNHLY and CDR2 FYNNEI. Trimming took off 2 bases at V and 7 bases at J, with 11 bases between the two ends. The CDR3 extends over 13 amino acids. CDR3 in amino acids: CASSESPRNEAFF. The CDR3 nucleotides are TGTGCCAGCAGTGAAAGCCCTCGTAATGAAGCTTTCTTT.

CDR3 protein: CAISEGEGSYQPQHF. The CDR3 DNA is TGTGCCATCAGTGAGGGGGAGGGGTCCTATCAGCCCCAGCATTTT. V gene TRBV10-3 combines with J gene TRBJ1-5; D perhaps matches TRBD1 (5 bases). Germline CDR1 and CDR2: ENHRY and SYGVKD. The V end lost 2 bases, the J end lost 5 bases, and 13 bases lay between the germline ends. The CDR3 loop spans 15 amino acids.

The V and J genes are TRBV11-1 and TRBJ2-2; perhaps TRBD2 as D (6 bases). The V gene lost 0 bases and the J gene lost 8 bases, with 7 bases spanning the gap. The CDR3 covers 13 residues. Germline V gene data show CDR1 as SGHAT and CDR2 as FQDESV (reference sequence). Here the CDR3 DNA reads TGTGCCAGCAGCTTAGCGCGGGGTGGGGAGCTGTTTTTT. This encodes CASSLARGGELFF. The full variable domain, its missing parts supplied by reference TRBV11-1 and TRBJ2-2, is EAEVAQSPRYKITEKSQAVAFWCDPISGHATLYWYRQILGQGPELLVQFQDESVVDDSQLPKDRFSAERLKGVDSTLKIQPAELGDSAMYLCASSLARGGELFFGEGSRLTVL.